This entry is about one T cell receptor (beta chain). Its antigen has not been determined. Per-nucleotide qualities are absent, and no much larger clonotype sits a single base away. In light of the paper, this sample's treatment or condition label describes: in vitro stimulation with specific CMV peptide epitopes to enrich CMV-specific T cells. The listed sequencing device is Illumina HiSeq 1500. TCRdb reanalyzed the raw reads on its own, using fastp at Q25 for trimming and MiXCR for clone calling, and kept in-frame beta chains. Duplicate CDR3 protein sequences are folded into a single record with the most common DNA and genes. The sample table holds fewer than 900,000 distinct CDR3 sequences, of which around 29% were seen once. Roughly 13% of the sample is in the top ten clones. The germline V gene (reference sequence) provides CDR1 DFQATT and CDR2 SNEGSKA. At the junction V is shortened by 5 bases and J by 1 base, with 18 bases in between. From cysteine to phenylalanine, the CDR3 is 16 amino acids long. The entry retains the CDR3 DNA only, 48 bases that are in frame from base 1.

This sample was included in a study of T cell repertoires in cytomegalovirus infection (dated by TCRdb to between 2018 and 2021). Regarding the study in general: The peptide stimulations were aimed at well-studied HLA-B-restricted epitopes as well as recently identified HLA-C-restricted CMV epitopes, whose presentation resists viral immunomodulation. Because public TCR beta signatures pointed to carriage of CMV infection together with the matching HLA type, the HLA type of each donor mattered for the analysis. Findings and caveats that apply to the study as a whole: Carriers of CMV infection plus the relevant HLA type were discriminated by the cumulative frequency of public TCR beta family members in the study cohort and in an independent roughly 320-donor cohort. The ex vivo response was dominated by HLA-C-restricted CMV-specific TCR beta clonotypes, and the single most frequent clonotype in two of eight donors was supplied by these HLA-C-restricted clonotypes.

The clonotype originates from a human donor in good health (CMV status not recorded). Some clones in this sample may be carry-over from other donors' samples. The V and J segments used are TRBV20-1 and TRBJ2-1; a tentative D match to TRBD2 spans 5 bases. This specimen consisted of cultured CD8+ T cells from PBMCs, obtained from culture after CMV antigen stimulation. This receptor carries the CDR3 CSARSTGFGSYNEQFF. The base sequence is TGCAGTGCTCGCTCGACGGGGTTTGGTTCCTACAATGAGCAGTTCTTC.